This T cell receptor (beta chain) was identified in a study of T cell repertoires in cytomegalovirus infection. Study-level points and caveats: CMV-specific TCR beta clonotypes restricted by HLA-C were the ones dominating the ex vivo response. Carriers of CMV and the relevant HLA type were discriminated by public TCR beta frequency.

Notes on this clonotype: As yet, its antigen is unknown.

Germline V gene lookup returns CDR1 MNHGY and CDR2 SAAAGT. The length of the CDR3 is 15 residues. The V end was cut by 8 bases, the J end by 0 bases, with 13 bases between. One entry per CDR3 protein results from TCRdb running MiXCR on the reads. Of approximately 990,000 distinct CDR3 sequences listed, around 32% are singletons. The sequenced sample was cultured CD8+ T cells from PBMCs, obtained from culture after CMV antigen stimulation. The gene calls are TRBV6-8 and TRBJ1-4; the D is unclear. The sequence was collected from a human donor in good health (CMV status not recorded). Some clones in this sample may be carry-over from other donors' samples. The CDR3 DNA follows: TGTGCCAGCCCTGGGAGGGTCCCAACTAATGAAAAACTGTTTTTT. It specifies CASPGRVPTNEKLFF.